The sequence of this TCR beta chain was determined in a study of T-cell memory formation after mild COVID-19. Points from the study as a whole: Clones contracting over day 15 to 85 were CD4/CD8 balanced, with later expanders leaning CD4+. CD8+ contracting clones occupied EMRA, while CD4+ ones occupied mainly CM and EM. Certain responding clones were present in pre-infection memory, suggesting participation of cross-reactive memory.

Germline V CDR1 and CDR2: MNHEY, SVGAGI. V shed 6 bases, J shed 5 bases, and the junction held 8 bases outside the gene matches. This CDR3 has 15 residues. This clonotype was seen only a few times. Antigen specificity is unknown. TCR alpha and TCR beta cDNA libraries with sample barcodes and UMIs came from 5'RACE using constant-segment primers. One entry per CDR3 protein, called by TCRdb with MiXCR from the 5' RACE reads. Of about 55,000 distinct CDR3 sequences listed, around a tenth are singletons. This receptor was obtained from a young man who had mild COVID-19 (a few samples of this study predate the infection). Cell type and time point are not known. The chain carries TRBV6-5 and TRBJ2-3, with TRBD1 identical over 10 bases. The sequenced sample was PBMCs or a T cell subset sorted from them (not recorded which). The CDR3 spells CASSRDRGRVDTQYF. DNA for the CDR3: TGTGCCAGCAGCCGCGACAGGGGGCGCGTAGATACGCAGTATTTT.